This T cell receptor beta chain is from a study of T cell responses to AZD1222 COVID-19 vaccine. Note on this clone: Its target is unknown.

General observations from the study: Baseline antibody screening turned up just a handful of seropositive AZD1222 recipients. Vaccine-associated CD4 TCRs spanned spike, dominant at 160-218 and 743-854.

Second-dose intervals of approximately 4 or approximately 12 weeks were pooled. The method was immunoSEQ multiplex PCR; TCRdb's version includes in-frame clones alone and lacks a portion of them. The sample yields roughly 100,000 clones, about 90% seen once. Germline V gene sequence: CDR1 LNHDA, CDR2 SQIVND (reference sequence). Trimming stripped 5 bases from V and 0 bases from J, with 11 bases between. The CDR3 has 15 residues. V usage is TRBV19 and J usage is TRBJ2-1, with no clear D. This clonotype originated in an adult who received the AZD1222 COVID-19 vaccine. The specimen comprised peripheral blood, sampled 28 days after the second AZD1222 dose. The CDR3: CASSASRSSYNEQFF. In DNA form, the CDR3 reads TGTGCCAGTAGTGCCTCCCGGAGCTCCTACAATGAGCAGTTCTTC.